These 9 T cell receptor beta chains were sequenced from one sample in a study of cytomegalovirus exposure and HLA in healthy donors. PCR employed 60 Vbeta and 13 Jbeta primers. The repertoire was sequenced with immunoSEQ multiplex PCR; TCRdb's copy has only in-frame clones and lacks some. Altogether about 170,000 clones are present, 75% to 90% being singletons, with the ten largest covering approximately 2.4%. Sequenced: PBMCs. The receptors stem from a male donor in good health and CMV-seronegative.

This clone was seen a few times. The V and J genes are TRBV7-2 and TRBJ1-1, with D uncertain. CDR3 size: 13 residues. Per the germline V gene, CDR1 is SGHTA and CDR2 is FQGNSA. Trimming took 5 bases from V and 1 from J, leaving 8 bases between them. In DNA form, the CDR3 reads TGTGCCAGCAGCCCAAGGAGGAACACTGAAGCTTTCTTT. The encoded protein is CASSPRRNTEAFF. Complete variable domain (other parts from reference TRBV7-2 and TRBJ1-1): GAGVSQSPSNKVTEKGKDVELRCDPISGHTALYWYRQSLGQGLEFLIYFQGNSAPDKSGLPSDRFSAERTGGSVSTLTIQRTQQEDSAVYLCASSPRRNTEAFFGQGTRLTVV.

This chain connects TRBV10-3 to TRBJ2-7; 12 nucleotides match TRBD1. With 0 bases clipped from V and 7 bases from J, the junction kept 10 bases outside the gene matches. CDR3 size: 17 residues. In germline, CDR1 is ENHRY, CDR2 SYGVKD. The CDR3 region has the DNA TGTGCCATCAGTGAGTCGAGAGGCGGGACAGGGGGCGGTGAGCAGTACTTC. It yields the protein CAISESRGGTGGGEQYF.

V and J are TRBV5-1 and TRBJ1-6, with TRBD1 matching 8 bases. With V trimmed by 7 bases and J by 11 bases, 11 bases remained unmatched. Germline V CDR1 and CDR2: SGHRS, YFSETQ. The CDR3 is 14 residues long. The CDR3 nucleotides read TGCGCCAGCGGACGAAACAGGGGGGAGGCACCCCTCCACTTT. As protein: CASGRNRGEAPLHF.

The chain employs TRBV10-1 and TRBJ2-1; TRBD1 agrees at 12 bases. The CDR3 extends over 16 amino acids. With 1 base clipped from V and 8 bases from J, the junction kept 6 bases outside the gene matches. Germline assignment: CDR1 WNHNN and CDR2 SYGVQD (reference sequence). The CDR3 coding sequence is TGCGCCAGCAGTGAGTGGGGACAGGGGGCTTTGGATGAGCAGTTCTTC. Amino acid sequence: CASSEWGQGALDEQFF.

This sequence joins TRBV5-6 and TRBJ2-7, with D unresolved. The CDR3 covers 13 residues. CDR1 SGHDT and CDR2 YYEEEE come from the germline V gene. V shed 0 bases and J shed 4 bases, with 8 bases lying between them. The CDR3 DNA sequence: TGTGCCAGCAGCTTGGTGGCAGTTTACGAGCAGTACTTC. Its protein is CASSLVAVYEQYF.

The CDR3 reads CSVEGSGTNTEAFF. The CDR3 region has the DNA TGCAGCGTTGAAGGGTCCGGGACAAACACTGAAGCTTTCTTT. This chain uses TRBV29-1 with TRBJ1-1; a possible D gene is TRBD1 (6 bases). The V end was cut by 1 base, the J end by 2 bases, with 11 bases between. The germline CDR1 and CDR2 sequences are SQVTM and ANQGSEA. The CDR3 totals 14 residues.

This chain connects TRBV4-1 to TRBJ1-5; 7 nucleotides line up with TRBD1. The germline V gene has CDR1 MGHRA and CDR2 YSYEKL. There are 14 residues in the CDR3. After removal of 1 base from V and 7 bases from J, the junction contained 4 bases not matched to a gene. The CDR3 loop is CASSQGQGGQPQHF. The CDR3 DNA reads TGCGCCAGCAGCCAAGGACAGGGCGGGCAGCCCCAGCATTTT.

The genes are TRBV13 and TRBJ2-7, with 8 nucleotides matching TRBD2. This CDR3 region has 14 residues. Germline V gene lookup returns CDR1 PRHDT and CDR2 FYEKMQ (reference sequence). The junction had 9 bases not matched to a gene; V was cut back by 5 bases and J by 6 bases. CDR3 sequence (DNA): TGTGCCAGCAGCCCTGGACTAGCTATTGGCGAGCAGTACTTC. Its protein is CASSPGLAIGEQYF.

This clone occurred a few times. This rearrangement joins TRBV27 to TRBJ2-7, with TRBD1 matching 7 bases. Germline V gives CDR1 MNHEY, CDR2 SMNVEV (reference sequence). Losses at the gene ends were 8 bases for V and 2 bases for J; bases not matched to a gene: 6. This CDR3 has 13 residues. CDR3 sequence reads: CASSLTGPYEQYF. The DNA of the CDR3 is TGTGCCAGCTCCCTGACAGGGCCCTACGAGCAGTACTTC.